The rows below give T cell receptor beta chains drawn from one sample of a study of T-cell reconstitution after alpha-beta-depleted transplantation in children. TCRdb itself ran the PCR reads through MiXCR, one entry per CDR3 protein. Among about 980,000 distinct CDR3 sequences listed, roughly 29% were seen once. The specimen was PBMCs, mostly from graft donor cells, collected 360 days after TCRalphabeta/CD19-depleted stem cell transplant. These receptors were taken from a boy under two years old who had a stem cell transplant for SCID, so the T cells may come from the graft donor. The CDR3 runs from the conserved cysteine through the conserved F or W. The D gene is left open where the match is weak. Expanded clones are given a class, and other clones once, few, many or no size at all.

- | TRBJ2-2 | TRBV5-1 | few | TGCGCCAGCAGCTTGGACCCGGTGGGAGGGGAGCTGTTTTTT | CASSLDPVGGELFF
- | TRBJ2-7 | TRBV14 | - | TGTGCCAGCAGCCAAGGATGGGGATACGAGCAGTACTTC | CASSQGWGYEQYF
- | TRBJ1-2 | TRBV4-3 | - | TGCGCCAGCAGCCAGGATAGACAGGCCCGCTATGGCTACACCTTC | CASSQDRQARYGYTF
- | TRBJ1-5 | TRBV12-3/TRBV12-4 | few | TGTGCCAGCAGCTCGGGACTGATTAGCAATCAGCCCCAGCATTTT | CASSSGLISNQPQHF
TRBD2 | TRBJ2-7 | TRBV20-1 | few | TGCAGTGCCATGACTAGCGGGGGGCTCACCTACGAGCAGTACTTC | CSAMTSGGLTYEQYF
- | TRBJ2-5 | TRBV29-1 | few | TGCAGCGTTGAGCTTCGGGTCGGGGAGACCCAGTACTTC | CSVELRVGETQYF
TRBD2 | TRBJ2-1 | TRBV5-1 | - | TGCGCCAGCAGCTTTAGACTAGCGGGGGGGCAGAATGAGCAGTTCTTC | CASSFRLAGGQNEQFF
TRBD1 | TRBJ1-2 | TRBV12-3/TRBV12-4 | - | TGTGCCAGCAGTTTGACAGGGGGTTCTAACTATGGCTACACCTTC | CASSLTGGSNYGYTF
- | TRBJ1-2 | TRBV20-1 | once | TGCAGTGCTAGAGGTATAGACACCCAAACGAACACCTTC | CSARGIDTQTNTF
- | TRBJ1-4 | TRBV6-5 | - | TGTGCCAGCAGTTACTCGGGAAGGTCAACTAATGAAAAACTGTTTTTT | CASSYSGRSTNEKLFF
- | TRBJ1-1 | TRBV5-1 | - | TGCGCCAGCAGCTTGTTGGCAGGAAAGAACACTGAAGCTTTCTTT | CASSLLAGKNTEAFF
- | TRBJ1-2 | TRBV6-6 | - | TGTGCCAGCAGTTACACGGGGGAAGGAGGCTACACCTTC | CASSYTGEGGYTF
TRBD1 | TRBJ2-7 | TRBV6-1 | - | TGTCTCGTAAGGGGGCCCCAAGTGGGACCCGAAGGCGAGCAGTACTTC | CLVRGPQVGPEGEQYF
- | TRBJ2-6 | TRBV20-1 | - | TGCAGTGCTAGTGGACCGGCGGGCTCTGGGGCCAACGTCCTGACTTTC | CSASGPAGSGANVLTF
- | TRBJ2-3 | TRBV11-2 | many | TGTGCCAGCAGCTTAAGGGGGGCGCCCACAGATACGCAGTATTTT | CASSLRGAPTDTQYF
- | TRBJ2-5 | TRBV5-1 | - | TGCGCCAGCAGCTTGGCCTCGGGTTTAGAGACCCAGTACTTC | CASSLASGLETQYF
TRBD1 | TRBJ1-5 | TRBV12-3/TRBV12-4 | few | TGTGCCAGCTCCGGGATGACAGGGGGCGATCAGCCCCAGCATTTT | CASSGMTGGDQPQHF
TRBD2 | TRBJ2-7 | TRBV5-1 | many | TGTGCCAGCAGCCTCGGACTAGCGGGGAGTTACGAGCAGTACTTC | CASSLGLAGSYEQYF
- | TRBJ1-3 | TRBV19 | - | TGTGCCAGTAGCCCAGGCCGGGGAACTAACTCTGGAAACACCATATATTTT | CASSPGRGTNSGNTIYF
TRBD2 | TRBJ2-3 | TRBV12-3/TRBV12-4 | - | TGTGCCAGCAGTCCCCGACTAGCGGGGGGTTTAGATACGCAGTATTTT | CASSPRLAGGLDTQYF
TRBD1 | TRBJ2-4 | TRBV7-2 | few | TGTGCCAGCAGCTGGACAGGATTTGAGAACATTCAGTACTTC | CASSWTGFENIQYF
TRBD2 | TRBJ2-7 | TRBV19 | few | TGTGCCAGTAGTACCGCCCCGAGACTAGCGGGGTCTCGAGAGCAGTACTTC | CASSTAPRLAGSREQYF
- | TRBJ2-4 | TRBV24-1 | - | TGTGCCACCAGTGAAAAGGGCTCGGGCAAAAACATTCAGTACTTC | CATSEKGSGKNIQYF
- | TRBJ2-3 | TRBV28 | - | TGTGCCAGCAGTTTAGCCCAGGACCCGGATACGCAGTATTTT | CASSLAQDPDTQYF
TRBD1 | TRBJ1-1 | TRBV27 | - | TGTGCCAGCAGTTTCAGGGGGGAAGCTGAAGCTTTCTTT | CASSFRGEAEAFF
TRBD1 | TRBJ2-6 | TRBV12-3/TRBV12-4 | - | TGTGCCAGCAGTTGGGGGCCCTTTTGGGGACAGCCCTTTTCTGGGGCCAACGTCCTGACTTTC | CASSWGPFWGQPFSGANVLTF
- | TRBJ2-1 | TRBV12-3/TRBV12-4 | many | TGTGCCAGCAGCCCCGGGACCGAGCAGTTCTTC | CASSPGTEQFF
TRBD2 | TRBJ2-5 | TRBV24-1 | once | TGTGCCACCAGTGACCCGACTAGCGGAGAGACCCAGTACTTC | CATSDPTSGETQYF
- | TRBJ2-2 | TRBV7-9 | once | TGTGCCAGCAGCTTCTCCCAGGGTCCCGGGGAGCTGTTTTTT | CASSFSQGPGELFF
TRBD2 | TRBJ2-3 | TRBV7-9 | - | TGTGCCAGCCACCGGCTAGCGGGGATTACAGATACGCAGTATTTT | CASHRLAGITDTQYF
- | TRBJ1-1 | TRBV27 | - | TGTGCCAGCAGTTTTAACAGACAGAACACTGAAGCTTTCTTT | CASSFNRQNTEAFF
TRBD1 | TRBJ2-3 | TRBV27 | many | TGTGCCAGCAGTCCGCTGACAGGGGGAACAGATACGCAGTATTTT | CASSPLTGGTDTQYF
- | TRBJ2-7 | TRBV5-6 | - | TGTGCCAGCAGCTTCGGGGTGCCTACCTACGAGCAGTACTTC | CASSFGVPTYEQYF
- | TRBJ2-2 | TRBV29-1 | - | TGCAGCGTTGGGGGACACCTCGCGAACACCGGGGAGCTGTTTTTT | CSVGGHLANTGELFF
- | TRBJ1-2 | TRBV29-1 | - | TGCAGCGTTTCGGACAGACCCGGCTATGGCTACACCTTC | CSVSDRPGYGYTF
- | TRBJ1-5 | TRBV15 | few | TGTGCCACCAGCAGAGATGGGGGAAGGAATCAGCCCCAGCATTTT | CATSRDGGRNQPQHF
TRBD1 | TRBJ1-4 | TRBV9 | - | TGTGCCAGCAGCGTAGCTCCCCGGACAGGGCGTGAAAAACTGTTTTTT | CASSVAPRTGREKLFF
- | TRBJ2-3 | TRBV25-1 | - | TGTGCCAGCAGTATCCGGACAGTCACTAGCACAGATACGCAGTATTTT | CASSIRTVTSTDTQYF
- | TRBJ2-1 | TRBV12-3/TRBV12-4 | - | TGTGCCAGCAACGAGTACAATGAGCAGTTCTTC | CASNEYNEQFF
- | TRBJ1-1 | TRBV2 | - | TGTGCCAGCACGATCGGGACGAACACTGAAGCTTTCTTT | CASTIGTNTEAFF
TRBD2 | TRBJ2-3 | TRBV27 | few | TGTGCCAGCGTCCCTAGCGGGGGGGAGAGGGGGTTGGATACGCAGTATTTT | CASVPSGGERGLDTQYF
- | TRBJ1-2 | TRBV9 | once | TGTGCCAGCACCTCGGGAGGGAGAATCTATGGCTACACCTTC | CASTSGGRIYGYTF
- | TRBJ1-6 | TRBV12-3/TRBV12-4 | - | TGTGCCAGCAGCCTTGGCAGGGGCTCCTATAATTCACCCCTCCACTTT | CASSLGRGSYNSPLHF
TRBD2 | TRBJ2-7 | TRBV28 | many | TGTGCCAGCAGTCTACCGGGACTAGTGTACGAGCAGTACTTC | CASSLPGLVYEQYF
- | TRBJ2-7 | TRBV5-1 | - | TGCGCCAGCAGCTTGATACACAGGAGCTCCTACGAGCAGTACTTC | CASSLIHRSSYEQYF
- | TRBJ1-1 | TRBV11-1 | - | TGTGCCAGCAGCCAACCTTCCGGGACAAGCAAAATACGCGCTGAAGCTTTCTTT | CASSQPSGTSKIRAEAFF
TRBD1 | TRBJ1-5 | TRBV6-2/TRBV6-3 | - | TGTGCCAGCAGTTACACCGGGACAGGGGGTAAGCCCCAGCATTTT | CASSYTGTGGKPQHF
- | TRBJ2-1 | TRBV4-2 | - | TGTGCCAGCAGCTATCCTGGGGGCCACAATGAGCAGTTCTTC | CASSYPGGHNEQFF
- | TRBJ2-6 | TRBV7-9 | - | TGTGCCAGCAGCCTTTGGACAGACGTCCTGACTTTC | CASSLWTDVLTF